Given below is one T cell receptor beta chain in context. Preparing the TCRbeta library involved the use of unique molecular identifiers. MiXCR, applied by TCRdb to the PCR reads, yields one record per CDR3 protein. The sample consists of hundreds of thousands of distinct CDR3 sequences, approximately 32% of them appearing once. The sample belongs to a study of T-cell reconstitution after alpha-beta-depleted transplantation in children. This CDR3 is built from 16 residues. With 0 bases removed from V and 5 bases from J, the gap between germline ends came to 14 bases. The germline V gene encodes CDR1 SGHRS and CDR2 YFSETQ.

Sequenced material: PBMCs from the stem cell graft donor, taken from the stem cell graft. The clonotype comes from a human donor who donated a stem cell graft to a child with aplastic anemia. The genes are TRBV5-1 and TRBJ2-2, with a tentative D call TRBD1 (5 bases). The CDR3 region has the DNA TGCGCCAGCAGCTTGGACGGCCAAAGGGGAACCGGGGAGCTGTTTTTT. It translates to CASSLDGQRGTGELFF.